This entry concerns a single T cell receptor beta chain. V shed 0 bases and J 6 bases; nucleotides not matched to a gene: 6. Germline lookup yields CDR1 KGHDR and CDR2 SFDVKD. CDR3 length: 16 residues. These data originate in a study of blood T cell repertoires in COVID-19. Libraries were prepared by immunoSEQ multiplex PCR; TCRdb keeps only in-frame clonotypes and omits some of them. The sample contains about 200,000 clones, 75% to 85% of which appear only once. This receptor was obtained from a human donor in a cohort sampled during active COVID-19. V is TRBV24-1 and J is TRBJ2-1, with 8 bases lining up with TRBD2. The sequenced sample consisted of peripheral blood. The CDR3 bases are TGTGCCACCAGTGATTTGCCAGCGGGAGTGATCAATGAGCAGTTCTTC. Protein product: CATSDLPAGVINEQFF.